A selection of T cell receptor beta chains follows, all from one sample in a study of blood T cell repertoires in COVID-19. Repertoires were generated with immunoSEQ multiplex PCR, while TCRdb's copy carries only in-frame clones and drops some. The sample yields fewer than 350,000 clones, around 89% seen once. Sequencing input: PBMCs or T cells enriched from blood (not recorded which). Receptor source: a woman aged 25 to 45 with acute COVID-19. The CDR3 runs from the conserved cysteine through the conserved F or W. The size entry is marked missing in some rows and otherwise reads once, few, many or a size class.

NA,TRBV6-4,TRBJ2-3,CASSDSRGDTQYF
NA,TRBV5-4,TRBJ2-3,CASSLRLAGGDTQYF
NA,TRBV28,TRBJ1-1,CASASFGQNTEAFF
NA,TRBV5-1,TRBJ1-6,CASSLVSGQNNSPLHF
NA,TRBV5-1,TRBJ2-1,CASSLEGQGLGNEQFF
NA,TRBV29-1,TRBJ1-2,CSVDGQGGGVNYGYTF
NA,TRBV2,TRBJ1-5,CASSEADYYSNQPQHF
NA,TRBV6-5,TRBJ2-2,CASSYSGTVGGELFF
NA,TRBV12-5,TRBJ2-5,CASGLVPAGDIKSETQYF
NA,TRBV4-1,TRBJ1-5,CASSQEVEEYSNQPQHF
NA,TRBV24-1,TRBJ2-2,CATSGTGVWTGELFF
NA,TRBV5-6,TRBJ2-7,CASSGIRGEYEQYF
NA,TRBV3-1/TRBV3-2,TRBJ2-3,CASSQGGLAGVVNTQYF
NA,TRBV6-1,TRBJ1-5,CASSETGGFNQPQHF
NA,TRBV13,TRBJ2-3,CASSSPEGLDTDTQYF
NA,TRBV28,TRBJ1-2,CASSYSNYGYTF
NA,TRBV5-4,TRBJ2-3,CASKQGQGSTDTQYF
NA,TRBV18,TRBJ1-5,CASSPGSQPQHF
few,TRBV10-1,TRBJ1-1,CASSDLPFGDNTEAFF
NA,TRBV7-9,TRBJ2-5,CASSYVGGAQETQYF
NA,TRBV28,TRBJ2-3,CASSFTGGTDTQYF
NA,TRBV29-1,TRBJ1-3,CSVEGTVSGNTIYF
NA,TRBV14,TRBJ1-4,CASSQPGATNEKLFF
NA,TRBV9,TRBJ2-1,CASGTGEYNEQFF
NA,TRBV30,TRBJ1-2,CAWSLTGVYGYTF
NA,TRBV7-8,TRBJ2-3,CASSLVEGVTDTQYF
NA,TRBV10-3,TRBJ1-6,CAISESQLGGSYNSPLHF
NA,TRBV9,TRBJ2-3,CASSHTGLAGGTDTQYF
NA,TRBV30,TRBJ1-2,CAWGVGGADQYGYTF
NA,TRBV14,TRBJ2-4,CASSPLAGKNIQYF